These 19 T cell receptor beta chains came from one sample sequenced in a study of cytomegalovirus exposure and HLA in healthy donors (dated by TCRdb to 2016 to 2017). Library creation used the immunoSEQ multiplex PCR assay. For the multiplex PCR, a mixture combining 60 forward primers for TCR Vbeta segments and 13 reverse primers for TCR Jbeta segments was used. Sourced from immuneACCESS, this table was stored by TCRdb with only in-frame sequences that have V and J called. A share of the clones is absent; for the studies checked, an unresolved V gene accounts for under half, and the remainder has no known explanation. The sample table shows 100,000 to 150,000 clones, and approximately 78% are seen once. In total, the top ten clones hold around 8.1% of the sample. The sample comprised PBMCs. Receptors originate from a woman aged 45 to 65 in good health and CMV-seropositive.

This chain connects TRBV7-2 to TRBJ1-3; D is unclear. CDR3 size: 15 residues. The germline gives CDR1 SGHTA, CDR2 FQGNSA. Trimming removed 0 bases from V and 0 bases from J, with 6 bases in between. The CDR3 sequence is CASSLATSSGNTIYF. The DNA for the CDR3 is TGTGCCAGCAGCTTAGCCACGAGCTCTGGAAACACCATATATTTT.

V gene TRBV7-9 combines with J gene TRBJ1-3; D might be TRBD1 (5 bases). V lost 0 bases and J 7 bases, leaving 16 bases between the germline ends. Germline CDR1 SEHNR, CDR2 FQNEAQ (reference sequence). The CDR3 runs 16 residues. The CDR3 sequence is CASSLAAAGGRNTIYF. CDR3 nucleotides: TGTGCCAGCAGCTTAGCTGCGGCCGGGGGTCGGAACACCATATATTTT.

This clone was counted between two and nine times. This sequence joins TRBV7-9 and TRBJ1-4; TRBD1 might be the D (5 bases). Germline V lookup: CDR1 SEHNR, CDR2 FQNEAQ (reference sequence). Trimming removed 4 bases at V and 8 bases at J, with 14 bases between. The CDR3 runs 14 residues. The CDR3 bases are TGTGCCAGCAGCTCGCGGGGGACGGCCGAAAAACTGTTTTTT. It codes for CASSSRGTAEKLFF.

CDR3 amino acids: CASSFSGEQYF. CDR3 nucleotides: TGTGCCAGCAGCTTTAGCGGCGAGCAGTACTTC. The chain joins TRBV11-2 to TRBJ2-7, with D perhaps matching TRBD2 (6 bases). The CDR3 has 11 amino acids. V was clipped by 3 bases and J by 6 bases, with 6 bases between them. The V gene's germline CDR1 is SGHAT and CDR2 FQNNGV. Combining the CDR3 with reference TRBV11-2 and TRBJ2-7 gives the whole variable domain EAGVAQSPRYKIIEKRQSVAFWCNPISGHATLYWYQQILGQGPKLLIQFQNNGVVDDSQLPKDRFSAERLKGVDSTLKIQPAKLEDSAVYLCASSFSGEQYFGPGTRLTVT.

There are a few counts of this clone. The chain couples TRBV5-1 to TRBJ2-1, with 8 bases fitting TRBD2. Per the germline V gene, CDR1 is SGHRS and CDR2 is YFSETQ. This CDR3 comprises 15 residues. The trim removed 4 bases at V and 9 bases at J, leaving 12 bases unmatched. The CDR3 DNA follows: TGCGCCAGCAGCGGTGTAGCGGGGTCCGTCGGTGAGCAGTTCTTC. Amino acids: CASSGVAGSVGEQFF.

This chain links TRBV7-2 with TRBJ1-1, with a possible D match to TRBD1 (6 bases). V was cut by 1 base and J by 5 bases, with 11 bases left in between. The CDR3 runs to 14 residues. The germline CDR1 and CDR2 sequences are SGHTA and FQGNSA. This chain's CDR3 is CASSLEGQGTEAFF. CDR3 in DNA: TGTGCCAGCAGCTTAGAGGGGCAGGGGACTGAAGCTTTCTTT.

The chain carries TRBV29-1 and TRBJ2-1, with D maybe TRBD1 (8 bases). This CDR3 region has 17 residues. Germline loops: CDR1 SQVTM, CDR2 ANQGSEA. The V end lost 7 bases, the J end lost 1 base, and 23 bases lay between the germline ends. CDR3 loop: CSGGGTGLVSSYNEQFF. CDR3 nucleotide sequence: TGCAGCGGGGGGGGGACAGGCCTCGTGAGTTCCTACAATGAGCAGTTCTTC.

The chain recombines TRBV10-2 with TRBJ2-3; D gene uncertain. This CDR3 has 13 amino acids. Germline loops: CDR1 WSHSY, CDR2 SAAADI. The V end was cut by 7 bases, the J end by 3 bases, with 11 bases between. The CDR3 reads CASKLGLTDTQYF. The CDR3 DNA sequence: TGCGCCAGCAAGCTGGGCCTGACAGATACGCAGTATTTT.

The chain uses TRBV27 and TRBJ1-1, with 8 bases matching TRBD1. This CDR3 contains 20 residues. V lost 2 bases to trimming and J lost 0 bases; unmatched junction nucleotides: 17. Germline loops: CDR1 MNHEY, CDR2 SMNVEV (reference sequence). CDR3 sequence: CASSLGPGTGLGGMNTEAFF. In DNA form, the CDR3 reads TGTGCCAGCAGTTTAGGCCCCGGGACAGGATTGGGAGGGATGAACACTGAAGCTTTCTTT.

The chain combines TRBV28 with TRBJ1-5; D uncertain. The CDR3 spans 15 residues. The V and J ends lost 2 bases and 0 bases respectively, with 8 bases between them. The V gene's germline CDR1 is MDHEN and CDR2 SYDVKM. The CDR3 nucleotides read TGTGCCAGCAGTTTAATCCCTTATAGCAATCAGCCCCAGCATTTT. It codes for CASSLIPYSNQPQHF.

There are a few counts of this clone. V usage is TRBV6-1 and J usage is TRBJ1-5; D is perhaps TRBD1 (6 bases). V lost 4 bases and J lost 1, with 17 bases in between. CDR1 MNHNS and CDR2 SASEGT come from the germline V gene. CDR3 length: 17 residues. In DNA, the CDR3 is TGTGCCAGCAGTGTACGAAGATCCAGGGGCAGCAATCAGCCCCAGCATTTT. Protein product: CASSVRRSRGSNQPQHF.

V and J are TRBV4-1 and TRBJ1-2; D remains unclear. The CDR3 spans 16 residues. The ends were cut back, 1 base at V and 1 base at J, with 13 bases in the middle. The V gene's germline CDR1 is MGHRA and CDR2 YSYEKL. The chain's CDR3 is CASSQGVNGDNYGYTF. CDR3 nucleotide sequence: TGCGCCAGCAGCCAAGGGGTCAATGGAGATAACTATGGCTACACCTTC.

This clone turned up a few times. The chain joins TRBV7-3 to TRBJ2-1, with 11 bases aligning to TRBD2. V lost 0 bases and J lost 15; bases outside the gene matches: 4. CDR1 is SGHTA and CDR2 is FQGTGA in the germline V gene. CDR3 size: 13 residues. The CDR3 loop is CASSLTASGGRFF. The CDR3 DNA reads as TGTGCCAGCAGCTTAACGGCTAGCGGGGGGCGGTTCTTC.

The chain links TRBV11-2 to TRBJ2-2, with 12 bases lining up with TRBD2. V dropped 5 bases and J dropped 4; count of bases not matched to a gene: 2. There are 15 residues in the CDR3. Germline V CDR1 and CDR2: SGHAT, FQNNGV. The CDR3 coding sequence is TGTGCCAGCAGCCCGGGACTAGCGGGCACCGGGGAGCTGTTTTTT. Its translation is CASSPGLAGTGELFF.

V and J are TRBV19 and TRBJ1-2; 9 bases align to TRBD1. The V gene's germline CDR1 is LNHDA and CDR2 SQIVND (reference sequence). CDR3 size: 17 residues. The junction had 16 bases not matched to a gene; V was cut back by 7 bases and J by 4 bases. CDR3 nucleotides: TGTGCCAGTAAACCGGGACAGGGTGACCTCTGGGGCTATGGCTACACCTTC. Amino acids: CASKPGQGDLWGYGYTF.

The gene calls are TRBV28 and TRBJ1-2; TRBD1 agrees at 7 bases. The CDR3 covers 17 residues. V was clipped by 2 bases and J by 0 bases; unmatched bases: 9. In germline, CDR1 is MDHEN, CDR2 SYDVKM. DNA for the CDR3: TGTGCCAGCAGTTTACTGGCAGGGGGTGGATCTAACTATGGCTACACCTTC. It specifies CASSLLAGGGSNYGYTF.

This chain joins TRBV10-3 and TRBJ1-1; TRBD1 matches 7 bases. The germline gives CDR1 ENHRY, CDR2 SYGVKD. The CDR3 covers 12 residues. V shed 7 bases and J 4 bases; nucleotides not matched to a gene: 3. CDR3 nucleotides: TGTGCCATCAAATCAGGGGGCACTGAAGCTTTCTTT. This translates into CAIKSGGTEAFF.

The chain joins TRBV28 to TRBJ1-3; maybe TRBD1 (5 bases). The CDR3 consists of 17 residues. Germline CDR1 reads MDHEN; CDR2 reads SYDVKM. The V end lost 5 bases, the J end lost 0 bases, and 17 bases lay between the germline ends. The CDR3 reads CASSQGLKRPSGNTIYF. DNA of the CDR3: TGTGCCAGCAGTCAGGGACTTAAGAGACCCTCTGGAAACACCATATATTTT.

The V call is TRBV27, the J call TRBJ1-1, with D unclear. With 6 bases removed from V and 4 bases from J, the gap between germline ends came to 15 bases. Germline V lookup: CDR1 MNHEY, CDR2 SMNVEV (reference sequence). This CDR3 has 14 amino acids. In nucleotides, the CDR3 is TGTGCCAGCAGCTCTACTGATGGGAGCACTGAAGCTTTCTTT. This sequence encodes CASSSTDGSTEAFF.